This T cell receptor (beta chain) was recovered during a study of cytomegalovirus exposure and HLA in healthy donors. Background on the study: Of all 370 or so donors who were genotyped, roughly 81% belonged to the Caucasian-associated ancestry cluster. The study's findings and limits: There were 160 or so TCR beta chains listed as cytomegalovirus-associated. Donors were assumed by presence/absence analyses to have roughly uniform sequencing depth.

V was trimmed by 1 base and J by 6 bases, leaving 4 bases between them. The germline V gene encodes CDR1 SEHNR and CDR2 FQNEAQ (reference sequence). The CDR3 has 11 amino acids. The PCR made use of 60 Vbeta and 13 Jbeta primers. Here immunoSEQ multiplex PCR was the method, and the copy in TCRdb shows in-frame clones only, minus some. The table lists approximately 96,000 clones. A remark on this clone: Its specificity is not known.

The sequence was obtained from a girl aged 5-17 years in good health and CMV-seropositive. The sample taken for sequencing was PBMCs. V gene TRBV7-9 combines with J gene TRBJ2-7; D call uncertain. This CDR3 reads CASSLGAEQYF. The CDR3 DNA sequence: TGTGCCAGCAGCTTAGGGGCCGAGCAGTACTTC.